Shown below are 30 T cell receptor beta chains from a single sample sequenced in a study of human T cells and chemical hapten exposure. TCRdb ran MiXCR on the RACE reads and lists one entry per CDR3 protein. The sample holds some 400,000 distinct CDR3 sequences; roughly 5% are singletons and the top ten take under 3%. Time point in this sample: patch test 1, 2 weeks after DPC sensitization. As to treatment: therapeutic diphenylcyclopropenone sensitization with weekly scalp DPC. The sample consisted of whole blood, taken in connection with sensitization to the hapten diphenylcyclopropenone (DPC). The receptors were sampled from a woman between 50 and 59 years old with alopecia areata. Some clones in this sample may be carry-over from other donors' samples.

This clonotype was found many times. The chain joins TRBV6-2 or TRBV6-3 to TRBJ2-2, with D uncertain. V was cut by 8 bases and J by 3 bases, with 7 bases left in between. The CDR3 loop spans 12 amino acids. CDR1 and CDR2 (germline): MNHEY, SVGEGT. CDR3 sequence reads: CASGVDTGELFF. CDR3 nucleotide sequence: TGTGCCAGCGGGGTCGACACCGGGGAGCTGTTTTTT.

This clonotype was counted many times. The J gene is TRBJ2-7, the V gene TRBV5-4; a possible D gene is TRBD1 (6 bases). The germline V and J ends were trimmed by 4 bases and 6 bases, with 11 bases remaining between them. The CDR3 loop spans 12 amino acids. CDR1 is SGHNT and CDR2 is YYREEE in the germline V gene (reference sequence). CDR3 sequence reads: CASSQDRAEQYF. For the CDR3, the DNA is TGTGCCAGCAGCCAGGACAGAGCCGAGCAGTACTTC.

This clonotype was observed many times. CDR3 coding DNA: TGTGCCAGCAGTGACGGACAGGCTGGGGAGCAGTACTTC. This gives the protein CASSDGQAGEQYF. V and J are TRBV6-1 and TRBJ2-7; 7 nucleotides agree with TRBD1. In germline, CDR1 is MNHNS, CDR2 SASEGT. V lost 3 bases and J lost 7; bases outside the gene matches: 6. The CDR3 totals 13 residues.

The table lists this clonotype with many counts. CDR3 in DNA: TGTGCCAGCAGTCAAGGGGACACCATCACAGATACGCAGTATTTT. Amino acid sequence: CASSQGDTITDTQYF. The chain carries TRBV6-2 or TRBV6-3 and TRBJ2-3, with a weak D call TRBD1 (6 bases). The ends were cut back, 5 bases at V and 2 bases at J, with 14 bases in the middle. CDR1 MNHEY and CDR2 SVGEGT come from the germline V gene. The CDR3 covers 15 residues.

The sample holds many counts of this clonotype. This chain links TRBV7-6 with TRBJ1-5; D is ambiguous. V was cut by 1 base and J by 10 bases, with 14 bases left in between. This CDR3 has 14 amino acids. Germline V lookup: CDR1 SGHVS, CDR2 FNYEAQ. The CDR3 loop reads CASSLDNPSGPQHF. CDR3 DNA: TGTGCCAGCAGCTTAGACAACCCGTCGGGACCCCAGCATTTT.

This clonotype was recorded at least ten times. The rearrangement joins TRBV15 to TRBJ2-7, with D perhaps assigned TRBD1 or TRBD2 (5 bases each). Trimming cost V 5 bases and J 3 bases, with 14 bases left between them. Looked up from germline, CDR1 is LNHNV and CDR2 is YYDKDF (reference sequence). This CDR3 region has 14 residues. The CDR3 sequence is CATSDTGPSYEQYF. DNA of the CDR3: TGTGCCACCAGCGACACGGGACCCAGCTACGAGCAGTACTTC.

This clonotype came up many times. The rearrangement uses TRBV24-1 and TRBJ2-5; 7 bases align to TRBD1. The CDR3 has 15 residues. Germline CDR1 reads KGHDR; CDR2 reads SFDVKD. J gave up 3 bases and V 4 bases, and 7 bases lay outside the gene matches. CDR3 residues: CATSEPQGREETQYF. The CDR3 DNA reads TGTGCCACCAGTGAACCACAGGGGAGAGAAGAGACCCAGTACTTC.

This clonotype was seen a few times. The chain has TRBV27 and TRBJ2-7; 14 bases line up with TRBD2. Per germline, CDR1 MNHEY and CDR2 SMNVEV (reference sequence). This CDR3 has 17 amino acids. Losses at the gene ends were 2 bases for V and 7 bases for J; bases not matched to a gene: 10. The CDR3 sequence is CASSLASGLAGGGEQYF. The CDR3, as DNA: TGTGCCAGCAGTTTAGCATCAGGACTAGCGGGAGGAGGAGAGCAGTACTTC.

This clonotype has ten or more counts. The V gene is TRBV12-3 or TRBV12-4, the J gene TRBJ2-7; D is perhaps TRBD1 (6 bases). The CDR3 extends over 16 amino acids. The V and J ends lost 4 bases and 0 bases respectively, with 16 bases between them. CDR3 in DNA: TGTGCCAGCAGTTCGTGGGGGCAGGCCAGCTCCTACGAGCAGTACTTC. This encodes CASSSWGQASSYEQYF.

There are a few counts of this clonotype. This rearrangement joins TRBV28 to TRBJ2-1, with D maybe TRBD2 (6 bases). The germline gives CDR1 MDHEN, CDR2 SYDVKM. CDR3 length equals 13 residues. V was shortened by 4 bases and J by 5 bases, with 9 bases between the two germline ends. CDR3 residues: CASSWPGDNEQFF. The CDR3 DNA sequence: TGTGCCAGCAGTTGGCCGGGGGACAATGAGCAGTTCTTC.

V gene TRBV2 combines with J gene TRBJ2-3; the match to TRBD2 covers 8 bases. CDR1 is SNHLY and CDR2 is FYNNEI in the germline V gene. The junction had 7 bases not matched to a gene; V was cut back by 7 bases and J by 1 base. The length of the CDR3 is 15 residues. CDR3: CASTPSGGRTDTQYF. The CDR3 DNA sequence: TGTGCCAGCACCCCGAGCGGGGGACGCACAGATACGCAGTATTTT.

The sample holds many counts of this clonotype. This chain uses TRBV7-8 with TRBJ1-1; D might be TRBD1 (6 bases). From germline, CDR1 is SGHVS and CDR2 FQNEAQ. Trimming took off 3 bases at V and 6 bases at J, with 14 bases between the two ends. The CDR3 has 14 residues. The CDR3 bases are TGTGCCAGCAGCTTCCCGGACAGAAGGGCTGAAGCTTTCTTT. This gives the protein CASSFPDRRAEAFF.

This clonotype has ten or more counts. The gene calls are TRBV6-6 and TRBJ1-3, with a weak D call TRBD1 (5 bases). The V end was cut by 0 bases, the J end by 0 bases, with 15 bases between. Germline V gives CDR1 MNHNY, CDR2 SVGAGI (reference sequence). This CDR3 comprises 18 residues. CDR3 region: CASSYSNRLLASGNTIYF. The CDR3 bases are TGTGCCAGCAGTTACTCAAACAGGCTCCTCGCCTCTGGAAACACCATATATTTT.

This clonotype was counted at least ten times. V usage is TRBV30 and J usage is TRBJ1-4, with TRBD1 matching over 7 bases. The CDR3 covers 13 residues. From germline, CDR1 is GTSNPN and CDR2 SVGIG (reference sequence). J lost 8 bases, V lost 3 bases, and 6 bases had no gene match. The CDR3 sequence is CAWRDGTVEKLFF. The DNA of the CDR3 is TGTGCCTGGAGAGACGGGACAGTAGAAAAACTGTTTTTT.

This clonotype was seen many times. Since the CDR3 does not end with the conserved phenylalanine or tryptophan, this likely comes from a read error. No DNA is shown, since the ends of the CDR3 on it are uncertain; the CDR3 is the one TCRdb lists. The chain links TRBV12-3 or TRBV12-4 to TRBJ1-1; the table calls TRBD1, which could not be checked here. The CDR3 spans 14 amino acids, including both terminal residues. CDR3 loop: CASSLGPRQGATSL.

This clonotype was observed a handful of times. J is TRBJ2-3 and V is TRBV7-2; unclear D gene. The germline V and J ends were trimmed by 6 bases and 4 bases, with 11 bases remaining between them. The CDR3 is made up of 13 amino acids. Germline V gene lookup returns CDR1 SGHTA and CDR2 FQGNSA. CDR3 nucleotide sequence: TGTGCCAGCAGTTCCTACGTTGCAGATACGCAGTATTTT. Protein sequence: CASSSYVADTQYF.

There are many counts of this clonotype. CDR3 bases: TGCAGTGCCCGGCTCGACACTGAAGCTTTCTTT. This translates into CSARLDTEAFF. The gene calls are TRBV20-1 and TRBJ1-1; D remains unclear. V lost 6 bases and J lost 3, with 8 bases in between. Germline V gene sequence: CDR1 DFQATT, CDR2 SNEGSKA (reference sequence). The CDR3 spans 11 residues.

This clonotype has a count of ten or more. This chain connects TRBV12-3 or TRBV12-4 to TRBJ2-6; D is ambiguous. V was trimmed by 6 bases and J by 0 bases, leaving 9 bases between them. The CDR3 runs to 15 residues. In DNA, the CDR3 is TGTGCCAGCAGGGGCAGAAGCTCTGGGGCCAACGTCCTGACTTTC. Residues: CASRGRSSGANVLTF.

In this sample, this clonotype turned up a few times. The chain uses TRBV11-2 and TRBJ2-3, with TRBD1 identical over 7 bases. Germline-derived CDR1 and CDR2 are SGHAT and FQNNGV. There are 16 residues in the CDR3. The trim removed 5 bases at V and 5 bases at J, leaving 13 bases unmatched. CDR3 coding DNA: TGTGCCAGCAGCCAGCGCCCCGACAGGGAAGGAGATACGCAGTATTTT. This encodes CASSQRPDREGDTQYF. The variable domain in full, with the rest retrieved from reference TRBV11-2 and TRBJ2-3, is EAGVAQSPRYKIIEKRQSVAFWCNPISGHATLYWYQQILGQGPKLLIQFQNNGVVDDSQLPKDRFSAERLKGVDSTLKIQPAKLEDSAVYLCASSQRPDREGDTQYFGPGTRLTVL.

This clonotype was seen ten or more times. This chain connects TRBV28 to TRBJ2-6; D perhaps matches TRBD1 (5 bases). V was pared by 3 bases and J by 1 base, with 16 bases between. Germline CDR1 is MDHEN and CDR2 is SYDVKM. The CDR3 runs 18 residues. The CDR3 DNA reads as TGTGCCAGCAGTTTTAAGGGGCGACCTTCTTCTGGGGCCAACGTCCTGACTTTC. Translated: CASSFKGRPSSGANVLTF.

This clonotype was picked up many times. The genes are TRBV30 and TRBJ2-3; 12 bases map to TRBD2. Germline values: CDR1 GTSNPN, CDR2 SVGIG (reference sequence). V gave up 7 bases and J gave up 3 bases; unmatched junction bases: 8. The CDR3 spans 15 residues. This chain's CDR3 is CAFTGGLAGTDTQYF. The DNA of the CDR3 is TGTGCCTTTACCGGAGGACTAGCGGGAACAGATACGCAGTATTTT.

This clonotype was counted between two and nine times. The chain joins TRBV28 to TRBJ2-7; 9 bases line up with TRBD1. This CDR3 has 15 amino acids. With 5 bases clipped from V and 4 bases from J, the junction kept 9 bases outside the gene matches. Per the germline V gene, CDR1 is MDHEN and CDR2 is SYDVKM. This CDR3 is CASSTPGTGYYEQYF. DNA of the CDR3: TGTGCCAGCAGTACGCCCGGGACAGGGTATTACGAGCAGTACTTC.

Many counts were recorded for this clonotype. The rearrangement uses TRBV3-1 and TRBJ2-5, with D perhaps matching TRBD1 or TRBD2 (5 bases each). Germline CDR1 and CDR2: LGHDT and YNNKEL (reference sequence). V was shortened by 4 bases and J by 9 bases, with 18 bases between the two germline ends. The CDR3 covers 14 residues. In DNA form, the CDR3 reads TGTGCCAGCAGCCGAGGGACCTCCCAGAAGGCCCAGTACTTC. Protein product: CASSRGTSQKAQYF.

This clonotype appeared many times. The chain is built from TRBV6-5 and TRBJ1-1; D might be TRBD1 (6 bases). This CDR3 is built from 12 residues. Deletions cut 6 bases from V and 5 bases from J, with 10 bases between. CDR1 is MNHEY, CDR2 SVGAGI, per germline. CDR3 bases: TGTGCCAGCAGGAGAGGGGGTACTGAAGCTTTCTTT. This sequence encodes CASRRGGTEAFF.

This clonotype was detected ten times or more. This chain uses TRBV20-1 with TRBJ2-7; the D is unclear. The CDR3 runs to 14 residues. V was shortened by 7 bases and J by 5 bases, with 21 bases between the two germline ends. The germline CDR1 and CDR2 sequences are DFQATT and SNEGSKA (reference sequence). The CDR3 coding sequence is TGCAGTGGTCGGTTTGACCCGTCCCGTAACGAGCAGTACTTC. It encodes CSGRFDPSRNEQYF.

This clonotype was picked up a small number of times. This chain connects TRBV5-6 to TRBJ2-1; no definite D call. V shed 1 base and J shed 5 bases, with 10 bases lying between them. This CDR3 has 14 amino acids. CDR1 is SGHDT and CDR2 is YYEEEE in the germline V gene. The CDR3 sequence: CASSLFGYHNEQFF. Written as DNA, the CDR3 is TGTGCCAGCAGCTTGTTTGGGTATCACAATGAGCAGTTCTTC.

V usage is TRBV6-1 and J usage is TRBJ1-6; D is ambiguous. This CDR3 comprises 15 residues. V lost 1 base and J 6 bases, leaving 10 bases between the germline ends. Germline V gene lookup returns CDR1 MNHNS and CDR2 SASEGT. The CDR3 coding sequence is TGTGCCAGCAGTGAAGAGTTATGGATTAATTCACCCCTCCACTTT. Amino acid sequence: CASSEELWINSPLHF.

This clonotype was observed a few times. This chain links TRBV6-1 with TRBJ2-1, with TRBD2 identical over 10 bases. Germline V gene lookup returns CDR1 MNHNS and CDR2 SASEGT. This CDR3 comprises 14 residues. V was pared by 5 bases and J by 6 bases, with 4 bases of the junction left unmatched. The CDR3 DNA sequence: TGTGCCAGCAGTTTTAGCGGGGGGTCCAATGAGCAGTTCTTC. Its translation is CASSFSGGSNEQFF.

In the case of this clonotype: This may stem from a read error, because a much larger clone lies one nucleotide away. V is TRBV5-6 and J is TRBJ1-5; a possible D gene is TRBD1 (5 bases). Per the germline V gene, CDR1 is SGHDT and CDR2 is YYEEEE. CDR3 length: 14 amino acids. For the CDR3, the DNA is TGTGACAGCAGCTTCTGGGGGAGCAATCAGCCCCAGCATTTT. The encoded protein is CDSSFWGSNQPQHF. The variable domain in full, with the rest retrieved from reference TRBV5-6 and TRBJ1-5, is DAGVTQSPTHLIKTRGQQVTLRCSPKSGHDTVSWYQQALGQGPQFIFQYYEEEERQRGNFPDRFSGHQFPNYSSELNVNALLLGDSALYLCDSSFWGSNQPQHFGDGTRLSIL.

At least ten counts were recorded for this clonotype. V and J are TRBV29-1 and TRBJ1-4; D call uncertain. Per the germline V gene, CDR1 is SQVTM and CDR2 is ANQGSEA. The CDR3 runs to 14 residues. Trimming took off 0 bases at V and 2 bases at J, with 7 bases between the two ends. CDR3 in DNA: TGCAGCGTTGAAGAGTCGGGGACTAATGAAAAACTGTTTTTT. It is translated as CSVEESGTNEKLFF.